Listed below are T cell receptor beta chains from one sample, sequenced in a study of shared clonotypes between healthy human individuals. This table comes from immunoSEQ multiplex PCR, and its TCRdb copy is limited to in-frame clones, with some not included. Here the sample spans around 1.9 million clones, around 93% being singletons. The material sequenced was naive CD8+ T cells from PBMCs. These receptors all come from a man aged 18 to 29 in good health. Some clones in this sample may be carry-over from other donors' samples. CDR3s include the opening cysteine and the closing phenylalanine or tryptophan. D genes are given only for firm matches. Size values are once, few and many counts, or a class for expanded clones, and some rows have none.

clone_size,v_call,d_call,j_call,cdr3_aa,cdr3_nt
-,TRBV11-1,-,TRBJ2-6,CASSLVTRDSGANVLTF,TGTGCCAGCAGCTTAGTCACACGGGACTCTGGGGCCAACGTCCTGACTTTC
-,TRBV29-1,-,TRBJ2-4,CSVVEGPTQYF,TGCAGCGTTGTGGAGGGCCCAACTCAGTACTTC
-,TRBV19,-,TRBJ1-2,CASSQVVGYTF,TGTGCCAGTAGTCAGGTCGTCGGCTACACCTTC
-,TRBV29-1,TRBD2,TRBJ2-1,CSVEEVLAGAGEQFF,TGCAGCGTTGAAGAGGTTTTAGCGGGAGCGGGTGAGCAGTTCTTC
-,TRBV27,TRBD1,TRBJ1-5,CASSYGDRGRGYQPQHF,TGTGCCAGCAGTTACGGGGACAGGGGGAGGGGGTATCAGCCCCAGCATTTT
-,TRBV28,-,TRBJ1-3,CASSSGRIGVTIYF,TGTGCCAGCAGTTCGGGACGGATTGGAGTCACCATATATTTT
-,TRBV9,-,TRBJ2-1,CASSPYGSPDEQFF,TGTGCCAGCAGCCCCTACGGGAGTCCCGATGAGCAGTTCTTC
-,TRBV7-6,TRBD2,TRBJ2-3,CASSPTSGRTDTQYF,TGTGCCAGCAGTCCGACTAGCGGGAGAACGGATACGCAGTATTTT
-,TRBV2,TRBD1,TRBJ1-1,CASSEEIAGTGRDTEAFF,TGTGCCAGCAGTGAAGAGATTGCAGGGACAGGAAGGGACACTGAAGCTTTCTTT
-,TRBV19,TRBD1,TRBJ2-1,CASSKGTGSSNEQFF,TGTGCCAGTAGTAAGGGGACAGGGTCGAGCAATGAGCAGTTCTTC
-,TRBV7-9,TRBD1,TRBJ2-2,CASSLTRQGQKKYSGELFF,TGTGCCAGCAGCCTAACACGACAGGGGCAGAAAAAATACTCCGGGGAGCTGTTTTTT
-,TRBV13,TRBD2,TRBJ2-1,CASSTRTSGINNEQFF,TGTGCCAGCAGCACCCGGACTAGCGGGATAAACAATGAGCAGTTCTTC
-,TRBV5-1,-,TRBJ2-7,CASSPGTLTGEQYF,TGCGCCAGCAGCCCAGGGACACTGACGGGGGAGCAGTACTTC
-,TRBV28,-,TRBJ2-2,CASSLYAGAQGELFF,TGTGCCAGCAGTTTATATGCGGGGGCGCAGGGGGAGCTGTTTTTT
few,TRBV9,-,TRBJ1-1,CASSTGGTEAFF,TGTGCCAGCAGCACTGGGGGAACTGAAGCTTTCTTT
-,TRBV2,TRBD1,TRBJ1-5,CASSGARDSGNQPQHF,TGTGCCAGCAGTGGTGCCCGGGACAGTGGCAATCAGCCCCAGCATTTT
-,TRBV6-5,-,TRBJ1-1,CASSRQRNTEAFF,TGTGCCAGCAGTCGGCAGAGGAACACTGAAGCTTTCTTT
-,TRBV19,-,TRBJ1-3,CASIRGRNTIYF,TGTGCCAGTATCAGGGGTCGGAACACCATATATTTT
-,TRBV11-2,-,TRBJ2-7,CASSPTRGYEQYF,TGTGCCAGCAGCCCAACGCGGGGCTACGAGCAGTACTTC
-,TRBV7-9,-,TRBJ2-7,CASSFGVSYEQYF,TGTGCCAGCAGCTTCGGCGTTTCCTACGAGCAGTACTTC
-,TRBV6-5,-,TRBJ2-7,CASSTGTSSYEQYF,TGTGCCAGCAGTACCGGGACATCCTCCTACGAGCAGTACTTC
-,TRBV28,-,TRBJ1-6,CASKLGPSVRSPLHF,TGTGCCAGCAAACTAGGGCCCTCCGTGAGGTCACCCCTCCACTTT
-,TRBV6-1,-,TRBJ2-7,CASSELTGSSYEQYF,TGTGCCAGCAGTGAACTTACGGGGAGCTCCTACGAGCAGTACTTC
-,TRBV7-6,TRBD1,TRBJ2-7,CASSLAPGTGTSYEQYF,TGTGCCAGCAGCTTAGCGCCAGGGACAGGGACGTCCTACGAGCAGTACTTC
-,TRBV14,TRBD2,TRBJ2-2,CASSQRTSGNTGELFF,TGTGCCAGCAGCCAAAGGACTAGCGGGAACACCGGGGAGCTGTTTTTT
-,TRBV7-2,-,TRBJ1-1,CASSLASRGTEAFF,TGTGCCAGCAGCTTAGCCTCGAGAGGCACTGAAGCTTTCTTT
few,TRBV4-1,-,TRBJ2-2,CASSQDPTGELFF,TGCGCCAGCAGCCAAGATCCCACCGGGGAGCTGTTTTTT
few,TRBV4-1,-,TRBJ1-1,CASSQDRRGTEAFF,TGCGCCAGCAGCCAAGATCGGAGGGGGACTGAAGCTTTCTTT
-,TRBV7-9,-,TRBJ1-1,CASSLGGGSHRAFF,TGTGCCAGCAGCTTAGGAGGAGGTTCCCACCGAGCTTTCTTT
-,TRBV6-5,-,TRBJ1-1,CASSYSRDTEAFF,TGTGCCAGCAGTTACTCTAGGGACACTGAAGCTTTCTTT
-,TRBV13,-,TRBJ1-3,CASSPRLSGNTIYF,TGTGCCAGCAGCCCCCGGCTCTCCGGGAACACCATATATTTT
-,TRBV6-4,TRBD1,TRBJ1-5,CASVNEQGNSNQPQHF,TGTGCCAGCGTCAACGAACAGGGGAATAGCAATCAGCCCCAGCATTTT
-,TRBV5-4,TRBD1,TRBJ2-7,CASSDYRDRAYEQYF,TGTGCCAGCAGCGACTACCGGGACAGGGCCTACGAGCAGTACTTC
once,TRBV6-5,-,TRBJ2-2,CASSYGRSNTGELFF,TGTGCCAGCAGTTACGGACGATCGAACACCGGGGAGCTGTTTTTT
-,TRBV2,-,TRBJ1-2,CASSNHLLYYGYTF,TGTGCCAGCAGTAATCACCTCCTTTACTATGGCTACACCTTC
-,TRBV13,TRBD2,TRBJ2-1,CASSDRLASYNEQFF,TGTGCCAGCAGCGATCGACTAGCCTCCTACAATGAGCAGTTCTTC
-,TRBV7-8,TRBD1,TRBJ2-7,CASSFRTGYYEQYF,TGTGCCAGCAGCTTCCGGACAGGATACTACGAGCAGTACTTC
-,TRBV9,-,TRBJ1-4,CASSPDGDVDEKLFF,TGTGCCAGCAGCCCAGACGGGGACGTCGATGAAAAACTGTTTTTT
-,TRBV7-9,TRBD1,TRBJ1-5,CASSLGDRESNQPQHF,TGTGCCAGCAGCTTAGGGGACAGGGAGAGCAATCAGCCCCAGCATTTT
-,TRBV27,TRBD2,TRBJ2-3,CASSSQSGRRADTQYF,TGTGCCAGCAGTTCCCAGAGCGGGAGGAGGGCAGATACGCAGTATTTT
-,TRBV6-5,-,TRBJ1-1,CASSYGAGRSDTEAFF,TGTGCCAGCAGTTATGGGGCAGGGCGGTCCGACACTGAAGCTTTCTTT
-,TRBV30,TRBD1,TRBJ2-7,CAWTGGGYEQYF,TGTGCCTGGACAGGGGGCGGATACGAGCAGTACTTC
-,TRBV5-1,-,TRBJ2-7,CASSLGDYEQYF,TGCGCCAGCAGCTTAGGCGACTACGAGCAGTACTTC
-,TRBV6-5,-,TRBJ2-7,CASSYSGGPTYEQYF,TGTGCCAGCAGTTACTCCGGGGGCCCGACCTACGAGCAGTACTTC
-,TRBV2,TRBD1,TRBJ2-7,CASSPGPGTDVYEQYF,TGTGCCAGCAGTCCAGGTCCCGGGACAGACGTCTACGAGCAGTACTTC
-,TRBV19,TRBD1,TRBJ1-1,CASSIDRVGMNTEAFF,TGTGCCAGTAGTATCGACAGGGTCGGGATGAACACTGAAGCTTTCTTT
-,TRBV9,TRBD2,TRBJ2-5,CASSVAWREGPQETQYF,TGTGCCAGCAGCGTAGCTTGGCGGGAGGGCCCCCAAGAGACCCAGTACTTC
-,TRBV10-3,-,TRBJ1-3,CAISVWDTGSGNTIYF,TGTGCCATCAGTGTTTGGGACACCGGCTCTGGAAACACCATATATTTT
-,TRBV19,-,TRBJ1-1,CASRHLGDTEAFF,TGTGCCAGTCGACACCTGGGGGACACTGAAGCTTTCTTT
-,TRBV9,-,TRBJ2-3,CASSVGSQTLLSTDTQYF,TGTGCCAGCAGCGTTGGGTCTCAGACACTACTTAGCACAGATACGCAGTATTTT
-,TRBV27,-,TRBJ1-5,CASSLYIGQPQHF,TGTGCCAGCAGTTTATACATAGGCCAGCCCCAGCATTTT
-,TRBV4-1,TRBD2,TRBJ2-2,CASSLKVGRATGELFF,TGCGCCAGCAGCCTTAAGGTCGGGAGGGCCACCGGGGAGCTGTTTTTT
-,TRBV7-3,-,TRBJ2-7,CASSPARGSSYEQYF,TGTGCCAGCAGCCCGGCAAGGGGATCCTCCTACGAGCAGTACTTC
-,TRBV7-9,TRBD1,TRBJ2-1,CASSGAKGQGMNEQFF,TGTGCCAGCAGCGGGGCGAAAGGACAGGGTATGAATGAGCAGTTCTTC
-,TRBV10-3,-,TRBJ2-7,CAISESSGGTNEQYF,TGTGCCATCAGTGAGTCCTCTGGAGGCACCAACGAGCAGTACTTC
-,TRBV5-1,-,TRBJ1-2,CASSLGTLGYTF,TGCGCCAGCAGCTTGGGGACCCTTGGCTACACCTTC
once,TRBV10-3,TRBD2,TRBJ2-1,CAISLAGGFYNEQFF,TGTGCCATCAGCCTAGCGGGAGGTTTTTACAATGAGCAGTTCTTC
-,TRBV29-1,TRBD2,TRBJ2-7,CSVIAGGSEQYF,TGCAGCGTTATAGCGGGAGGTAGCGAGCAGTACTTC
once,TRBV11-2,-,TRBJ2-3,CASRGSYTKSTDTQYF,TGTGCCAGCAGGGGGAGTTATACTAAGAGCACAGATACGCAGTATTTT
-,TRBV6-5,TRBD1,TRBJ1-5,CASRPGTGINQPQHF,TGTGCCAGCAGGCCAGGGACAGGGATTAATCAGCCCCAGCATTTT